This section outlines one T cell receptor (beta chain) sequence together with its context. This sample was included in a study of blood T cell repertoires in COVID-19. Looking at the study overall: Whether acute or convalescent, the COVID-19 samples came from the United States, Italy and Spain.

V was pared by 4 bases and J by 5 bases, with 7 bases of the junction left unmatched. This CDR3 is 15 amino acids long. The germline CDR1 and CDR2 sequences are SGHRS and YFSETQ. The table came from immunoSEQ multiplex PCR; TCRdb's copy has only in-frame clones and leaves some out. The top ten hold approximately 1% of the sample, which has around 340,000 clones, about 88% seen once. Specimen: PBMCs or T cells enriched from blood (not recorded which). The rearrangement uses TRBV5-1 and TRBJ2-3; 10 nucleotides line up with TRBD2. The TCR comes from a woman in her 30s who had been exposed to COVID-19. This CDR3 reads CASSPGTSVGDTQYF. The CDR3 DNA reads as TGCGCCAGCAGCCCTGGGACTAGCGTAGGAGATACGCAGTATTTT.